This T cell receptor (beta chain) originates from a study of OX40 agonist ivuxolimab in advanced cancers. Notes on this clone: Its target is unknown.

The V and J ends lost 3 bases and 2 bases, in that order; junction bases with no gene match: 6. Germline V CDR1 and CDR2: SGHAT, FQNNGV. This CDR3 has 15 amino acids. Study outcomes and limitations: The study did not work out the antigen specificity of the expanded peripheral T cells. At doses 0.1 to 3.0 mg/kg, CD4+ and CD8+ clones expanded.

Some clones are missing from TCRdb's copy, which holds only in-frame ones; the method was immunoSEQ multiplex PCR. The sample has around 70,000 clones; approximately 82% are singletons. The V gene is TRBV11-2, the J gene TRBJ2-7, with 8 bases aligning to TRBD2. The receptor was isolated from an adult with an advanced solid tumor such as melanoma, head and neck, liver or kidney cancer. This specimen consisted of CD4+ or CD8+ T cells sorted from blood, obtained in a trial of the OX40 agonist ivuxolimab. Here the CDR3 reads CASSLLSGEPYEQYF. CDR3 DNA sequence: TGTGCCAGCAGCTTGCTTAGCGGGGAACCCTACGAGCAGTACTTC.